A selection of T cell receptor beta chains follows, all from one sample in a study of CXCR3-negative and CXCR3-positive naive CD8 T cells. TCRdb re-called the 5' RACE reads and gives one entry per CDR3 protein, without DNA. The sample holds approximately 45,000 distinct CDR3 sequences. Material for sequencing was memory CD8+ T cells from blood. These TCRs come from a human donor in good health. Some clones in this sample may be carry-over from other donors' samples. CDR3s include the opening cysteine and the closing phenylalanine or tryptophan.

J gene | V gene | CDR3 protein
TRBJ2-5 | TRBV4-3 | CASSQDAGYQETQYF
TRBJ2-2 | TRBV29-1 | CSVDGGREETGELFF
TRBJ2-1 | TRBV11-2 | CASSLVAGVSNEQFF
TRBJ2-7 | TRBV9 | CASSPRQGNVEQYF
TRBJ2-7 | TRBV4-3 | CASSQDGAGLAGESYEQYF
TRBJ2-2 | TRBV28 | CASSHGTGYTGELFF
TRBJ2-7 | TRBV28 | CASSLLGKTYEQYF
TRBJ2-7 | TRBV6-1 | CYVQGSSYEQYF
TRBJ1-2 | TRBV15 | CATSRDHFSAAYGYTF
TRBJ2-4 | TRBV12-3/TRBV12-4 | CASSFMGGNIQYF
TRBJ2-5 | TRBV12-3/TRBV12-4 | CASSLGQETQYF
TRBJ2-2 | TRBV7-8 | CASSLFSGGDTGELFF
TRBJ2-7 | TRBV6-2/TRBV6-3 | CASSYGGNEQYF
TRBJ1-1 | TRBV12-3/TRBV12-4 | CASSADGAEAFF
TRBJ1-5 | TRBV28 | CASSLQVSNQPQHF
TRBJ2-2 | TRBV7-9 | CASSSPLGTGGLFF
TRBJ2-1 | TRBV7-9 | CASSFRTSGYNEQFF
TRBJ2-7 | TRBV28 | CASSFRQGSSYEQYF
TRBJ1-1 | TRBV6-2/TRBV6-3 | CASRRMNTEAFF
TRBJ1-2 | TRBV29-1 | CSVTGRASHGYTF
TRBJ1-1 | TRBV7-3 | CASSLGGGAEAFF
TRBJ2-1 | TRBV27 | CASSLAHSNEQFF
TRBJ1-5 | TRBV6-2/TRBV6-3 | CASSFADRARQPQHF